The T cell receptor (beta chain) described here comes from a study of Ad26.COV2.S vaccination and SARS-CoV-2 variants. For the study at large: The donor participated in the COV1001 trial, in its Ad26.COV2.S arm. Ad26.COV2.S shots went into the muscle once or twice, 56 days apart.

Treatment in this sample: some 20 received Ad26.COV2.S at low or high dose, single or two shots; about 5 received placebo; per-sample allocation not given. The samples were gathered on day 63 after the first injection of vaccine or placebo. The administered vaccine (an Ad26 vector) expressed Wuhan-strain SARS-CoV-2 spike. The CDR3 is 14 amino acids. The J segment lost 3 bases and the V segment lost 6 bases, leaving 5 bases of the junction unmatched. Germline CDR1 and CDR2: MNHEY and SVGAGI. Only in-frame clones appear in the TCRdb table, and some are missing; sequencing was by immunoSEQ multiplex PCR. This sample has just under 250,000 clones; 70% to 90% occur once, and the top ten carry about 10%.

V and J are TRBV6-5 and TRBJ1-2, with 9 bases lining up with TRBD1. The sequenced sample was peripheral blood, obtained in a trial of Ad26.COV2.S vaccine versus placebo. This TCR was sampled from a person between 18 and 59 years old who received the Ad26.COV2.S COVID-19 vaccine or a placebo. Here the CDR3 DNA reads TGTGCCAGCAGCCGGGACAGGGAGGACTATGGCTACACCTTC. It is translated as CASSRDREDYGYTF.